The source of this T cell receptor beta chain is a study of technical replicates of blood from a handful of donors. V lost 6 bases, J lost 2 bases, and 7 bases stayed unmatched. The CDR3 has 13 amino acids. CDR1 SQVTM and CDR2 ANQGSEA come from the germline V gene. Only in-frame clones appear in the TCRdb table, and some are missing; sequencing was by immunoSEQ multiplex PCR. Of roughly 80,000 clones listed, around 91% are singletons. V and J are TRBV29-1 and TRBJ2-7; 7 nucleotides line up with TRBD2. The sequence was obtained from a human donor in good health. Sequencing was done on a sample of T cells isolated from PBMCs. The CDR3 is CSVGLGVTYEQYF. The DNA for the CDR3 is TGCAGCGTCGGACTAGGCGTCACCTACGAGCAGTACTTC.